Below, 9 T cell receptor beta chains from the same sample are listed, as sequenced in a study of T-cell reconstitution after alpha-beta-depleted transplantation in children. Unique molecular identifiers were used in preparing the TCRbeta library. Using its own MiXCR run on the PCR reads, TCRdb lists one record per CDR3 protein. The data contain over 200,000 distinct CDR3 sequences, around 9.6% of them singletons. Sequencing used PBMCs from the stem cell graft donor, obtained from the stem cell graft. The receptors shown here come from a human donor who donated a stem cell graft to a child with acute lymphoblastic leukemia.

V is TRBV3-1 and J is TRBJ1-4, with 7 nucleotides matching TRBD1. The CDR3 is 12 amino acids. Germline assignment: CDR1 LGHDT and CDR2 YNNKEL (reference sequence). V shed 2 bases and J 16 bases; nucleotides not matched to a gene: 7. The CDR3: CASSQQTGDWFF. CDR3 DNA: TGTGCCAGCAGCCAACAAACAGGGGATTGGTTTTTT.

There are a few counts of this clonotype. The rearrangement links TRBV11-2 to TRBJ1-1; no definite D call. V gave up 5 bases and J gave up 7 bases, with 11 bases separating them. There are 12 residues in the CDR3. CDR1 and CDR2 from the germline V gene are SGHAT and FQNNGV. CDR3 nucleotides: TGTGCCAGCAGCCACGAGAGAAATGAAGCTTTCTTT. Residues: CASSHERNEAFF.

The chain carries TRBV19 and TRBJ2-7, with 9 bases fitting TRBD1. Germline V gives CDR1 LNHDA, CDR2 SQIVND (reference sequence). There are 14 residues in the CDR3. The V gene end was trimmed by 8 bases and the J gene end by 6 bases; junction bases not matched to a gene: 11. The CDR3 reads CASERTGVIREQYF. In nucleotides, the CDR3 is TGTGCCAGTGAAAGGACAGGGGTAATTCGCGAGCAGTACTTC.

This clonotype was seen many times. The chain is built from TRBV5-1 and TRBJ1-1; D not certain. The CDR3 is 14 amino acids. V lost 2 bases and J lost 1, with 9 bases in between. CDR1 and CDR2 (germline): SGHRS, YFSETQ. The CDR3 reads CASSFYTPNTEAFF. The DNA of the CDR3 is TGCGCCAGCAGCTTCTATACCCCGAACACTGAAGCTTTCTTT.

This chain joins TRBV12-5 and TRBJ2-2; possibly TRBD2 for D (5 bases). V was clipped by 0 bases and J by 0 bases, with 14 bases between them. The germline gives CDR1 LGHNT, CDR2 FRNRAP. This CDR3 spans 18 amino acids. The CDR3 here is CASGLVLGPRANTGELFF. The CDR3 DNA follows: TGTGCTAGTGGTTTGGTATTAGGGCCGAGGGCGAACACCGGGGAGCTGTTTTTT. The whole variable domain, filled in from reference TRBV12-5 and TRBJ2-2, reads DARVTQTPRHKVTEMGQEVTMRCQPILGHNTVFWYRQTMMQGLELLAYFRNRAPLDDSGMPKDRFSAEMPDATLATLKIQPSEPRDSAVYFCASGLVLGPRANTGELFFGEGSRLTVL.

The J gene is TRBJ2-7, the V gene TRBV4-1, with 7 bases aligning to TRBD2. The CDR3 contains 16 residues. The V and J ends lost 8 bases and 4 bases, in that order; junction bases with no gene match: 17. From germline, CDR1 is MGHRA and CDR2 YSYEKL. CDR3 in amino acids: CASSPGGERGTYEQYF. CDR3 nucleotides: TGCGCCAGCTCTCCCGGAGGAGAGCGGGGTACATACGAGCAGTACTTC.

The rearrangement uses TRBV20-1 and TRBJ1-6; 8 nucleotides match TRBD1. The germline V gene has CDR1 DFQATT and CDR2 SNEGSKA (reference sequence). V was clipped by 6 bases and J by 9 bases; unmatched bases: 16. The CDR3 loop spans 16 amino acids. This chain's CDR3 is CSAQRTGREVVSPLHF. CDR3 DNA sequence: TGCAGTGCCCAACGGACAGGGAGAGAGGTTGTTTCACCCCTCCACTTT.

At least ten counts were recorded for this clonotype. The CDR3 bases are TGTGCCAGCAGTTACGGGCGACTGGGTGCTGAGCAGTTCTTC. Protein: CASSYGRLGAEQFF. This chain links TRBV6-5 with TRBJ2-1; D not certain. This CDR3 spans 14 amino acids. Germline lookup yields CDR1 MNHEY and CDR2 SVGAGI. Trimming stripped 2 bases from V and 9 bases from J, with 14 bases between.

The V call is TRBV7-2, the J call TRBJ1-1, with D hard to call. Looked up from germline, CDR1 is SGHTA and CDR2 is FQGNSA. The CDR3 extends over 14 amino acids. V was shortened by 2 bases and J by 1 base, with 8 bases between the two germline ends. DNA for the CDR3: TGTGCCAGCAGCTTAAATATACAGAACACTGAAGCTTTCTTT. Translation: CASSLNIQNTEAFF.